Sequencing of this T cell receptor beta chain was carried out in a study of early T cells in non-severe SARS-CoV-2 infection. The overall study: Chains were not paired, and sequencing was done on bulk RNA from unsorted whole blood. Broader study findings: Lookups in VDJdb leaned toward anti-spike CD8 responses and missed private and CD4 specificities.

This clonotype has only a few counts. Its antigen is as yet unknown. The TCR library protocol attached unique molecular identifiers to the individual cDNA molecules. Via MiXCR, TCRdb re-called the 5' RACE reads, giving one row per CDR3 protein. The sample records 50,000 or so distinct CDR3 sequences, about 15% being singletons. CDR1 and CDR2 (germline): ENHRY, SYGVKD. V gave up 6 bases and J gave up 6 bases, with 14 bases separating them. The CDR3 sequence is 14 residues long. This TCR was recovered from an adult who was a healthcare worker with PCR-confirmed SARS-CoV-2 infection or an uninfected control (not recorded which). The specimen was whole blood, collected at baseline. The chain uses TRBV10-3 and TRBJ1-4; TRBD1 might be the D (6 bases). The CDR3 DNA sequence: TGTGCCATCAGCACAACAGGGATGGATGAAAAACTGTTTTTT. Amino acid sequence: CAISTTGMDEKLFF.